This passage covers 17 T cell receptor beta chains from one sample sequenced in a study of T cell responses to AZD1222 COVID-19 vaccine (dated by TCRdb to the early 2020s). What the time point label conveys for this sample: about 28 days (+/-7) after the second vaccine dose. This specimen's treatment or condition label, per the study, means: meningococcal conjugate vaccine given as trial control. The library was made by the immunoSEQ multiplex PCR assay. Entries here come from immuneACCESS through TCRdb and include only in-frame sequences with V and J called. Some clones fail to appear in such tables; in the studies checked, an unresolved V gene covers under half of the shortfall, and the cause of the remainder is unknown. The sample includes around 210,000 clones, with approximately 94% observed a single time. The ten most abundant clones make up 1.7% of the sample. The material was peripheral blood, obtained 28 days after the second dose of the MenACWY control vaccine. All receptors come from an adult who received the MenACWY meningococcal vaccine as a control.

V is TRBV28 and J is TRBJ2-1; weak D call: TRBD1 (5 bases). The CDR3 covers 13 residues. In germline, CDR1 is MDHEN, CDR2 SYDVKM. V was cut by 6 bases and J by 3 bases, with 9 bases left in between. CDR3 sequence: CASRDNLYNEQFF. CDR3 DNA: TGTGCCAGCAGGGACAACCTCTACAATGAGCAGTTCTTC.

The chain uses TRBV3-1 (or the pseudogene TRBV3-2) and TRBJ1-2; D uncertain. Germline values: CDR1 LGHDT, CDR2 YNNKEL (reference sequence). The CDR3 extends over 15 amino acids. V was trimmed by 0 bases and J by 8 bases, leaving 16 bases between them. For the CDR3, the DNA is TGTGCCAGCAGCCAAGATCGGGCCCGAACGAGGGGCTACACCTTC. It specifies CASSQDRARTRGYTF.

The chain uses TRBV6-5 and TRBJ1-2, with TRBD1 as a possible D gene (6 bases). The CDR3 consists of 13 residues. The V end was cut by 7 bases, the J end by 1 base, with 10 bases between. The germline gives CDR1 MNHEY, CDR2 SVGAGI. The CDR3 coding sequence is TGTGCCAGCACCAGGACAGATAACTATGGCTACACCTTC. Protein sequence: CASTRTDNYGYTF.

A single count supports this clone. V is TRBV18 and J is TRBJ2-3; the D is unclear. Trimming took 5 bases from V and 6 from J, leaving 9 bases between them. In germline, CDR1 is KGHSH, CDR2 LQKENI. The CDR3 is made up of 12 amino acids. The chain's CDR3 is CASSSDRDTQYF. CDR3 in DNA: TGTGCCAGCTCATCTGACCGTGATACGCAGTATTTT.

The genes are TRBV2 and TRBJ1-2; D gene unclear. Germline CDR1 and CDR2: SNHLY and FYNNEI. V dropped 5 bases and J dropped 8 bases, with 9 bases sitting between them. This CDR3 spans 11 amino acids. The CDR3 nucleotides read TGTGCCAGCAGTCAGGAGAGGGGCTACACCTTC. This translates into CASSQERGYTF.

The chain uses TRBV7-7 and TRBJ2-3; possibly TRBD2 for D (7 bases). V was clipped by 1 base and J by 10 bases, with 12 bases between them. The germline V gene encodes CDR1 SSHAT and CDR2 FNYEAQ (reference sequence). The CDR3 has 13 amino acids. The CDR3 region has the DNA TGTGCCAGCAGCTTAGGGGAGGGGGGGGCGCAGTATTTT. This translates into CASSLGEGGAQYF.

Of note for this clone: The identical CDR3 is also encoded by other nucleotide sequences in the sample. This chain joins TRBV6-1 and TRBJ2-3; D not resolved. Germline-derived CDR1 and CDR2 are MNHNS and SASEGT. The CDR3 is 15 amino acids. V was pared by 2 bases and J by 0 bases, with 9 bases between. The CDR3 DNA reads TGTGCCAGCAGTGAACTTGCAGGTAGCACAGATACGCAGTATTTT. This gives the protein CASSELAGSTDTQYF.

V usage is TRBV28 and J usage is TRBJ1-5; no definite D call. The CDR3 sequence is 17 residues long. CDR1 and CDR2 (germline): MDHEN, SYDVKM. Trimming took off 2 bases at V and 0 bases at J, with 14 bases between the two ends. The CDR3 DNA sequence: TGTGCCAGCAGTTTAAGTGGAGACATCTATAGCAATCAGCCCCAGCATTTT. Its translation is CASSLSGDIYSNQPQHF.

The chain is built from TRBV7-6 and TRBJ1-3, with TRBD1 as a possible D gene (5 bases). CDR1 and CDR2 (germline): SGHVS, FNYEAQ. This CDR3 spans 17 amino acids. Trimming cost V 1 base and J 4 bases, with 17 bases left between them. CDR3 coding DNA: TGTGCCAGCAGCTTAGTCTCCGGCAGGGTGGCAGGAAACACCATATATTTT. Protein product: CASSLVSGRVAGNTIYF.

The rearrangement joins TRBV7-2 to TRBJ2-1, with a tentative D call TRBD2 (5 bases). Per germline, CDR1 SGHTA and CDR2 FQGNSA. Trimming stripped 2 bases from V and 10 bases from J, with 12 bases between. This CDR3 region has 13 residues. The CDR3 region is CASSLYLGEEQFF. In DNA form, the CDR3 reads TGTGCCAGCAGCTTATATCTCGGGGAAGAGCAGTTCTTC.

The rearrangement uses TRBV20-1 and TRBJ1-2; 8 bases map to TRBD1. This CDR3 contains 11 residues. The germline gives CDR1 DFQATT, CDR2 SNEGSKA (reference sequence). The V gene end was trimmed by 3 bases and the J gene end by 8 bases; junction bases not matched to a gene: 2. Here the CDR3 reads CSARDRVGYTF. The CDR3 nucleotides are TGCAGTGCTAGGGACAGGGTGGGCTACACCTTC.

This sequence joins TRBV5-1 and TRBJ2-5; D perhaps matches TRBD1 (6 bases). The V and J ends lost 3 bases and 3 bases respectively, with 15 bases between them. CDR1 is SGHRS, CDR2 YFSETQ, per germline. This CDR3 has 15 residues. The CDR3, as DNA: TGCGCCAGCAGCTATGGGTCCCAGGGGAAAGAGACCCAGTACTTC. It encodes CASSYGSQGKETQYF.

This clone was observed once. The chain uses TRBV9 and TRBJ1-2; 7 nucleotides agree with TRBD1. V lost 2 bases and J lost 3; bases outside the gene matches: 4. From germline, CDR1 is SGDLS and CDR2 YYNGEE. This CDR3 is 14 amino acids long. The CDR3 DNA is TGTGCCAGCAGCGTTGAGGGGGCCGACTATGGCTACACCTTC. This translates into CASSVEGADYGYTF.

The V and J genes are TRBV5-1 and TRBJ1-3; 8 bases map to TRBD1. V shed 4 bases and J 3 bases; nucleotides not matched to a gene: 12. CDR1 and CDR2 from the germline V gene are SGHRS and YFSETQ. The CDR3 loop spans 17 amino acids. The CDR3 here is CASSPSSGGLYGNTIYF. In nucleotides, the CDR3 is TGCGCCAGCAGCCCCTCTTCAGGGGGCCTATATGGAAACACCATATATTTT.

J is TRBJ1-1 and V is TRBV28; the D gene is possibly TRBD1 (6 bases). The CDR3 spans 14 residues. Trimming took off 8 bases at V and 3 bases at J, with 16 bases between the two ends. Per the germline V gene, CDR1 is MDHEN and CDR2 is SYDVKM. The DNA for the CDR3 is TGTGCCAGCGGTAGGACAGTTTCATACACTGAAGCTTTCTTT. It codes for CASGRTVSYTEAFF.

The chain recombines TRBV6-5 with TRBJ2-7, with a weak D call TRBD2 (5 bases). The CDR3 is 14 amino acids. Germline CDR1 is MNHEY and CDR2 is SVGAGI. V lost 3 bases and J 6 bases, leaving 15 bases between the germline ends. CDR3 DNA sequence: TGTGCCAGCAGTTATTTGCGAGGGCCGTCCGAGCAGTACTTC. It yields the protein CASSYLRGPSEQYF.

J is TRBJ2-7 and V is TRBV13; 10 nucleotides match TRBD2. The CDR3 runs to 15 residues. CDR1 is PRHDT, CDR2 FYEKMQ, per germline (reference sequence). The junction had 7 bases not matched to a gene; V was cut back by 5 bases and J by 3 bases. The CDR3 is CASSLRVAGGYEQYF. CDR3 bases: TGTGCCAGCAGCCTGCGCGTAGCGGGGGGCTACGAGCAGTACTTC.